This TCR beta chain is drawn from a study of blood T cell repertoires in COVID-19. Study-wide background: The United States, Italy and Spain were the sources of the acute and convalescent COVID-19 samples. Sample material is recorded as cDNA or gDNA derived from T cells, B-cell-depleted T cells, or PBMCs.

Seattle enrolled patients during active infection and tracked them longitudinally. V gave up 7 bases and J gave up 9 bases, with 16 bases separating them. This CDR3 region has 13 residues. Authors' data handling: Researchers report that nucleated cell counts were estimated from reference gene primer amplification. Libraries were prepared by immunoSEQ multiplex PCR; TCRdb keeps only in-frame clonotypes and omits some of them. The DNA was the basis for D and trimming; V, J and clone size are from that table. Of about 150,000 clones listed, approximately 85% are singletons. The sequenced sample was peripheral blood. The rearrangement joins TRBV12-3 or TRBV12-4 to TRBJ2-1; D is possibly TRBD2 (6 bases). This receptor was taken from a man aged 60 to 69 with COVID-19, enrolled during active disease. The CDR3 loop reads CASNLGGVVEQFF. The CDR3 nucleotides are TGTGCCAGCAATCTGGGCGGGGTGGTTGAGCAGTTCTTC.